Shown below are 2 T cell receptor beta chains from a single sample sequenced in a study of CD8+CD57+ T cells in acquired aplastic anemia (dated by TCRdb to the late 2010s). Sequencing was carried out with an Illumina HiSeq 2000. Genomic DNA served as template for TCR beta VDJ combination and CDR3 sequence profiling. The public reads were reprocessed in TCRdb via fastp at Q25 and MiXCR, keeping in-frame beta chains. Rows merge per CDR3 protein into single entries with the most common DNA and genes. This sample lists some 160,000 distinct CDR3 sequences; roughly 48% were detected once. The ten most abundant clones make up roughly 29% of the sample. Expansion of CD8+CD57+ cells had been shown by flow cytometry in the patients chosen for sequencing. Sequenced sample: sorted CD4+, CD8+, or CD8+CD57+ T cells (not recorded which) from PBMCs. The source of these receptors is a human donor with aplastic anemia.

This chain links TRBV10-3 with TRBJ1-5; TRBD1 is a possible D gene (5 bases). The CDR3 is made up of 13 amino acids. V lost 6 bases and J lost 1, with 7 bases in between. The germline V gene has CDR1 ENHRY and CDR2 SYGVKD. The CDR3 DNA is TGTGCCATCAGCCGGGACAGCAATCAGCCCCAGCATTTT. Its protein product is CAISRDSNQPQHF.

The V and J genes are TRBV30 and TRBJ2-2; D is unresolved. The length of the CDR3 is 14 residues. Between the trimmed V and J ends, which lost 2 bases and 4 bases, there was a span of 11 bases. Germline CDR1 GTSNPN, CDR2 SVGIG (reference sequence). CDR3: CAWSRSSSTGELFF. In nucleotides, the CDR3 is TGTGCCTGGAGTCGGTCTTCGAGCACCGGGGAGCTGTTTTTT.